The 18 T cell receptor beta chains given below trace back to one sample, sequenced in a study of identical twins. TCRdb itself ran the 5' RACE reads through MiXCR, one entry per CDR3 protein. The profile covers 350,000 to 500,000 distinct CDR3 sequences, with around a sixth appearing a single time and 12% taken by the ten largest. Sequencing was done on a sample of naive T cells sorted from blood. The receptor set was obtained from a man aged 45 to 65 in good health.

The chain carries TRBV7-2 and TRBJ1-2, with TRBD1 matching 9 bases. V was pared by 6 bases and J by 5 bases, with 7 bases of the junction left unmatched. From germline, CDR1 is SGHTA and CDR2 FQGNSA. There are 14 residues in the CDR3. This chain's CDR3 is CASRDTGGRYGYTF. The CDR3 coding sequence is TGTGCCAGCAGAGATACAGGGGGCCGATATGGCTACACCTTC.

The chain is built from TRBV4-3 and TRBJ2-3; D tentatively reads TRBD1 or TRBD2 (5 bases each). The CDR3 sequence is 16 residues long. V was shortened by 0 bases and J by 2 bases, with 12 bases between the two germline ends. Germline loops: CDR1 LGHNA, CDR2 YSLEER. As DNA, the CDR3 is TGCGCCAGCAGCCAAGATCTGGTGGGGACCACAGATACGCAGTATTTT. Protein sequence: CASSQDLVGTTDTQYF.

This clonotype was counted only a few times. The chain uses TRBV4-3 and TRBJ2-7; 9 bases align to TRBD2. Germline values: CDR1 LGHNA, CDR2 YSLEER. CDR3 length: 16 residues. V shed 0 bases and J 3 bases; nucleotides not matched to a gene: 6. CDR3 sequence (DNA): TGCGCCAGCAGCCAAGATCTCGGTAGCGGGAGCTACGAGCAGTACTTC. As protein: CASSQDLGSGSYEQYF.

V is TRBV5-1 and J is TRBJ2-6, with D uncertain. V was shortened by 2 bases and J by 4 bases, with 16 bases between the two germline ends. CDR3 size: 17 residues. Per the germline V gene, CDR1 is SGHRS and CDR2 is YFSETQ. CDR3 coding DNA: TGCGCCAGCAGCTTACAGAACCAGCTTAGAGGGGCCAACGTCCTGACTTTC. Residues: CASSLQNQLRGANVLTF.

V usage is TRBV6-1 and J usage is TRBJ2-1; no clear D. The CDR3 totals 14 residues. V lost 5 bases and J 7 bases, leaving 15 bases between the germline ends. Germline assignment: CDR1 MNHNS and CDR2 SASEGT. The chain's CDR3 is CASSKLGLGNEQFF. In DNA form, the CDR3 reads TGTGCCAGCAGTAAACTGGGCTTAGGTAATGAGCAGTTCTTC.

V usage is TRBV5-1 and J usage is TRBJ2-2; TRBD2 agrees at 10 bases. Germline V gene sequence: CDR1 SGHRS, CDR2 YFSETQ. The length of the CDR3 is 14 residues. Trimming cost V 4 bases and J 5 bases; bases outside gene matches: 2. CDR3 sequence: CASSVSGGTGELFF. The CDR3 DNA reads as TGCGCCAGCAGCGTTAGCGGGGGGACCGGGGAGCTGTTTTTT.

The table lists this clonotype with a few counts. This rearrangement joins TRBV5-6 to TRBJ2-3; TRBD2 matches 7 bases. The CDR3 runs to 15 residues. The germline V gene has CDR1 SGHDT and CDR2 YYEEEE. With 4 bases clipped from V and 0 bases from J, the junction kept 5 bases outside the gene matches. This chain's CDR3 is CASSGPSGSTDTQYF. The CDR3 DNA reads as TGTGCCAGCAGCGGGCCTAGCGGTAGCACAGATACGCAGTATTTT.

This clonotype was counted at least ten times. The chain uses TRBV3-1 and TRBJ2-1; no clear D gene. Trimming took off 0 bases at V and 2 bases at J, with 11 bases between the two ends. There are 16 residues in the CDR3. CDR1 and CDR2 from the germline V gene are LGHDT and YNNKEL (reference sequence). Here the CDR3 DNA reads TGTGCCAGCAGCCAAGATCTGAAAGGTCCCTACAATGAGCAGTTCTTC. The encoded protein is CASSQDLKGPYNEQFF.

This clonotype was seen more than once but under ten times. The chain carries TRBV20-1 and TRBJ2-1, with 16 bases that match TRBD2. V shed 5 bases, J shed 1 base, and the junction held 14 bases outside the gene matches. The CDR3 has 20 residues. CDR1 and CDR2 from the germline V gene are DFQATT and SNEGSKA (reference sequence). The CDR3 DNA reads TGCAGTGCTTACTTGTCGGGACTAGCGGGAGGGCCTAGTTCCTACAATGAGCAGTTCTTC. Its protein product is CSAYLSGLAGGPSSYNEQFF.

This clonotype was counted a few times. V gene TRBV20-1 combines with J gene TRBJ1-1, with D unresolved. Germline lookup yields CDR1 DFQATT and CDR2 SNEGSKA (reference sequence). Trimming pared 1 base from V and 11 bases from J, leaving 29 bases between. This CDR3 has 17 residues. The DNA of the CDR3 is TGCAGTGCTAGAGCTCAGTTCGAGTCTGGACCCAGACGGCGGGCTTTCTTT. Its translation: CSARAQFESGPRRRAFF.

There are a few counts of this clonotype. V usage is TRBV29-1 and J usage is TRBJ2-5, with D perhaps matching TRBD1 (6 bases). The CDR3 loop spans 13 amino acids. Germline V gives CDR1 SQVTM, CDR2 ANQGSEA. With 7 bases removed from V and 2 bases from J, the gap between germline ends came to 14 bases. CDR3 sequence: CSAASGAQETQYF. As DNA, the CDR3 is TGCAGCGCTGCATCAGGGGCTCAAGAGACCCAGTACTTC.

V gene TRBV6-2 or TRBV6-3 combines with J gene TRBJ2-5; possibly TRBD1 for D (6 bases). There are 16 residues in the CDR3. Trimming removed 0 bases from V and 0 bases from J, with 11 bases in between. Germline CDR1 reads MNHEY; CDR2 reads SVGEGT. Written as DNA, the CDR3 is TGTGCCAGCAGTTACTCGAGGACAGAGTACCAAGAGACCCAGTACTTC. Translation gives CASSYSRTEYQETQYF.

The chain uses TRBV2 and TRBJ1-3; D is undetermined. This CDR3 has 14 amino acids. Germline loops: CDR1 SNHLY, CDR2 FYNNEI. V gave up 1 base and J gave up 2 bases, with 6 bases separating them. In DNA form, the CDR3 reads TGTGCCAGCAGTGAAGGACCAGCTGGAAACACCATATATTTT. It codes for CASSEGPAGNTIYF.

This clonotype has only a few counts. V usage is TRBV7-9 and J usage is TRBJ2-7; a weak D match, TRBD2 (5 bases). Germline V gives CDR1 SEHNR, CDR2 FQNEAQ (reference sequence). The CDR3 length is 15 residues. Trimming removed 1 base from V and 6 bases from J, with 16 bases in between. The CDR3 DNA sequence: TGTGCCAGCAGCTTAGTGTGGCCCCATGAGGGCGAGCAGTACTTC. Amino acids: CASSLVWPHEGEQYF.

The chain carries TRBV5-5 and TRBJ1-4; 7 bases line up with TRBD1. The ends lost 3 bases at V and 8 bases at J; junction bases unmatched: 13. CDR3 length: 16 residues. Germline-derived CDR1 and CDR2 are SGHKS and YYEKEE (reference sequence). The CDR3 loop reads CASSYNYGQVKEKLFF. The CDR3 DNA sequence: TGTGCCAGCAGCTACAACTACGGACAGGTCAAAGAAAAACTGTTTTTT.

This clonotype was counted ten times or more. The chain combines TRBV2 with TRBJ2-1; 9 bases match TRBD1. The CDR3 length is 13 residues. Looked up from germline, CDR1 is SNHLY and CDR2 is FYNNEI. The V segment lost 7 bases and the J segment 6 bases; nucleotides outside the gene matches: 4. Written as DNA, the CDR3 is TGTGCCAGCATTAAGGACAGGGGCAATGAGCAGTTCTTC. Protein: CASIKDRGNEQFF.

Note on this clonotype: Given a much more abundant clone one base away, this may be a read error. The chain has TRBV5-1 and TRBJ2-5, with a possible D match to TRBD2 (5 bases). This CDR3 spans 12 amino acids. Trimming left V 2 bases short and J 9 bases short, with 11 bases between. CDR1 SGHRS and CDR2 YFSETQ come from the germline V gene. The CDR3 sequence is CASSFQREPQYF. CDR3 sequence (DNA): TGCGCCAGCAGCTTCCAGAGGGAGCCCCAGTACTTC. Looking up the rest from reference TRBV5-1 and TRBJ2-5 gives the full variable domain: KAGVTQTPRYLIKTRGQQVTLSCSPISGHRSVSWYQQTPGQGLQFLFEYFSETQRNKGNFPGRFSGRQFSNSRSEMNVSTLELGDSALYLCASSFQREPQYFGPGTRLLVL.

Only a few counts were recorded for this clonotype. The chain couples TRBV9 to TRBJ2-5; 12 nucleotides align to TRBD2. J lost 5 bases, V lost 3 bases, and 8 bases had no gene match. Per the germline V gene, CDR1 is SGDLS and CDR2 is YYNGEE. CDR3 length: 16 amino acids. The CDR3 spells CASSGELAGGGETQYF. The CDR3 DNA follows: TGTGCCAGCAGCGGAGAACTAGCGGGGGGCGGGGAGACCCAGTACTTC.